These 5 T cell receptor beta chains were sequenced from one sample in a study of PD-1 blockade in classical Hodgkin lymphoma (dated by TCRdb to about 2020). The label giving this sample's time point can be read as: cycle 4 day 1 (C4D1), after more than five weeks of nivolumab. Relapse after autologous stem cell transplantation had occurred in all trial patients, and cohorts A, B and C were distinguished by prior brentuximab vedotin exposure. CD8+ T cells were purified from thawed PBMCs by magnetic negative selection with a Miltenyi CD8+ T cell isolation kit. Receptors were amplified or captured by the immunoSEQ multiplex PCR assay. This immuneACCESS table, as held by TCRdb, lists in-frame sequences with V and J called but not all clones. Of the missing ones, under half trace to an unresolved V gene in checked studies; the others have no known cause. The sample contains 2,000 to 3,000 clones, about 70% of them found a single time. The top ten constitute around 63% of the sample.

This sample comprised CD8+ T cells from blood, obtained before the fourth cycle of nivolumab. Receptors originate from a human donor with classical Hodgkin lymphoma.

The chain joins TRBV4-3 to TRBJ1-4, with TRBD1 matching 11 bases. CDR1 LGHNA and CDR2 YSLEER come from the germline V gene. The CDR3 consists of 15 residues. Losses at the gene ends were 3 bases for V and 8 bases for J; bases not matched to a gene: 5. The DNA for the CDR3 is TGCGCCAGCAGCCAGGATGGACAGGGGGCCGAAAAACTGTTTTTT. Translating gives CASSQDGQGAEKLFF.

The chain is built from TRBV6-6 and TRBJ2-5; 11 bases are a match to TRBD2. Germline V gives CDR1 MNHNY, CDR2 SVGAGI (reference sequence). There are 15 residues in the CDR3. J gave up 0 bases and V 5 bases, and 2 bases lay outside the gene matches. CDR3 nucleotides: TGTGCCAGCAGTGTTAGCGGGGGGGACCAAGAGACCCAGTACTTC. Encoded protein: CASSVSGGDQETQYF.

This clone was recorded a few times. This chain joins TRBV4-3 and TRBJ1-3, with unresolved D. V was shortened by 3 bases and J by 2 bases, with 11 bases between the two germline ends. CDR3 length: 15 residues. The germline gives CDR1 LGHNA, CDR2 YSLEER. The CDR3 spells CASSQDREAGNTIYF. DNA of the CDR3: TGCGCCAGCAGCCAGGACCGGGAGGCTGGAAACACCATATATTTT.

The chain uses TRBV19 and TRBJ1-2; 7 bases match TRBD1. CDR3 length: 14 amino acids. Unmatched junction bases numbered 11, after V lost 8 bases and J lost 5 bases. Germline V gene data show CDR1 as LNHDA and CDR2 as SQIVND (reference sequence). CDR3 residues: CASFKEGQSYGYTF. CDR3 DNA sequence: TGTGCCAGTTTCAAAGAGGGACAGAGTTATGGCTACACCTTC. Supplemented by reference TRBV19 and TRBJ1-2, the full variable domain reads DGGITQSPKYLFRKEGQNVTLSCEQNLNHDAMYWYRQDPGQGLRLIYYSQIVNDFQKGDIAEGYSVSREKKESFPLTVTSAQKNPTAFYLCASFKEGQSYGYTFGSGTRLTVV.

Judged by abundance, this clone is medium-sized. The rearrangement uses TRBV6-5 and TRBJ1-6; TRBD1 might be the D (5 bases). CDR3 length: 12 amino acids. CDR1 and CDR2 (germline): MNHEY, SVGAGI. V was pared by 6 bases and J by 12 bases, with 12 bases between. The CDR3 loop reads CASSPPGEPLHF. The CDR3 DNA sequence: TGTGCCAGCAGCCCGCCGGGGGAACCCCTCCACTTT.